This T cell receptor beta chain was recorded in a study of blood T cells in healthy people across ages. Study observations and caveats: Expanded clonotype shifts may have been confounded, as the donors had an unknown CMV status.

Using a J-beta primer mix together with a sample-barcoded 5' primer, a second PCR was run for 7 to 11 cycles. TCRdb re-analysed the 5' RACE reads in MiXCR, keeping a single row per CDR3 protein. This sample has about 580,000 distinct CDR3 sequences; roughly 43% occur once, and the top ten carry roughly 24%. To note about this clonotype: Its antigen is undetermined.

The CDR3 spans 15 residues. CDR1 is LNHNV and CDR2 is YYDKDF in the germline V gene (reference sequence). V trimming: 6 bases; J trimming: 4 bases; junction bases outside the gene matches: 8. Sequenced sample: blood. The TCR was taken from a man older than 75 in good health. This chain links TRBV15 with TRBJ2-1; TRBD1 agrees at 8 bases. DNA of the CDR3: TGTGCCACCAGGACAGGGGACCGGGAATACAATGAGCAGTTCTTC. This encodes CATRTGDREYNEQFF. Full variable domain (missing parts from reference TRBV15 and TRBJ2-1): DAMVIQNPRYQVTQFGKPVTLSCSQTLNHNVMYWYQQKSSQAPKLLFHYYDKDFNNEADTPDNFQSRRPNTSFCFLDIRSPGLGDTAMYLCATRTGDREYNEQFFGPGTRLTVL.